This TCR beta chain was sequenced during a study of shared clonotypes between healthy human individuals. Genomic DNA came from about 92 million PBMCs in unsorted samples. An even split of each subset's genomic DNA across several immunoSEQ plates was performed. Libraries were prepared by immunoSEQ multiplex PCR; TCRdb keeps only in-frame clonotypes and omits some of them. The data contain 450,000 to 500,000 clones, about 82% of them singletons. V lost 3 bases and J 0 bases, leaving 5 bases between the germline ends. CDR1 and CDR2 from the germline V gene are SGHNT and YENEEA. There are 13 residues in the CDR3.

The J gene is TRBJ1-1, the V gene TRBV11-3; D not certain. Sequences were obtained from PBMCs. The receptor's source is a woman aged 40 to 50 in good health. Some clones in this sample may be carry-over from other donors' samples. CDR3 DNA: TGTGCCAGCAGCTTTAACATGAACACTGAAGCTTTCTTT. Amino acid sequence: CASSFNMNTEAFF.